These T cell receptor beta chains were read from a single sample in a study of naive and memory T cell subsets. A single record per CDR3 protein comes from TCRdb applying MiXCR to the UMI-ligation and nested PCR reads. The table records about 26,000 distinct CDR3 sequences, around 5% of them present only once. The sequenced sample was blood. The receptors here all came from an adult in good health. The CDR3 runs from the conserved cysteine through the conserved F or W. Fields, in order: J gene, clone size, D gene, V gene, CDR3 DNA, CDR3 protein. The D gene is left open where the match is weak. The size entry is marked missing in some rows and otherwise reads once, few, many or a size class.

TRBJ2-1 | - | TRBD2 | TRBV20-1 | TGCTGTGCTATGGATACCAGGCTAGCGGTCTACAATGAGCAGTTCTTC | CCAMDTRLAVYNEQFF
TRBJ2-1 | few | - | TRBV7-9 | TGTGCCAGCAGCTTAGGGGAGCCTAGCTTTCCGTTCTTC | CASSLGEPSFPFF
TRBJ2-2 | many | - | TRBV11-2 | TGTGCCAGCAACCCCATCCGGTCCGGGGAGCTGTTTTTT | CASNPIRSGELFF
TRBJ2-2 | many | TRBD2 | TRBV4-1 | TGCGCCAGCAGCCAAGTTTCTAGCGGGAGTCCCGGGGAGCTGTTTTTT | CASSQVSSGSPGELFF
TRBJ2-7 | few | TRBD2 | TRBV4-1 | TGCGCCAGCAGCCAAGGGGGGGGTGGGAGCGCCTACGAGCAGTACTTC | CASSQGGGGSAYEQYF
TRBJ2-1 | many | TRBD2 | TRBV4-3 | TGCGCCAGCAGCCAAGATTCTAGCGGGACCAATGAGCAGTTCTTC | CASSQDSSGTNEQFF
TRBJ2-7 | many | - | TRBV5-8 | TGTGCCAGCAGCTTGGCCAGAGGTCGTCCAGAGACCTACGAGCAGTACTTC | CASSLARGRPETYEQYF
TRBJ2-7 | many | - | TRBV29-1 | TGCAGCGTTGGGCAGGGGCAGAACGAGCAGTACTTC | CSVGQGQNEQYF
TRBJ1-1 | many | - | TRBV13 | TGTGCCAGCAGCTTAGGTACCCATTCGAACACTGAAGCTTTCTTT | CASSLGTHSNTEAFF
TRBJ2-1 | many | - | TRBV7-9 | TGTGCCAGCAGCTTAGCGCTGGGGCGGGTAAGCTCCTACAATGAGCAGTTCTTC | CASSLALGRVSSYNEQFF
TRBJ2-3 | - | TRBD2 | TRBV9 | TGTGCCAGCAGCGTAGGAGTTTCTAGCGGGTTCGGAACAGATACGCAGTATTTT | CASSVGVSSGFGTDTQYF